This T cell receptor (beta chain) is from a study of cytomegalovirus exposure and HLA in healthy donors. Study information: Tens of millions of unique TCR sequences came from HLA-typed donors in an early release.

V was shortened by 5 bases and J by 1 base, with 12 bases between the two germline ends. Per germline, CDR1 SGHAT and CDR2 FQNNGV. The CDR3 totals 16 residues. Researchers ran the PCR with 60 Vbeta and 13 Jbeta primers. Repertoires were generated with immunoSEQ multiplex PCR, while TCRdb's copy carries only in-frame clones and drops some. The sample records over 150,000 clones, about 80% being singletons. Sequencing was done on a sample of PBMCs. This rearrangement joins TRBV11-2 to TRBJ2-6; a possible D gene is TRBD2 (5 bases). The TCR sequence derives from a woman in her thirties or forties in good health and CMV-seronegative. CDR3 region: CASSRERASGANVLTF. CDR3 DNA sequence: TGTGCCAGCAGCAGGGAGAGGGCTTCTGGGGCCAACGTCCTGACTTTC. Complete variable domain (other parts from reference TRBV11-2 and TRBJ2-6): EAGVAQSPRYKIIEKRQSVAFWCNPISGHATLYWYQQILGQGPKLLIQFQNNGVVDDSQLPKDRFSAERLKGVDSTLKIQPAKLEDSAVYLCASSRERASGANVLTFGAGSRLTVL.